Each of the 23 T cell receptor beta chains below was sequenced from the same sample in a study of human CD8 memory T cell subsets (dated by TCRdb to about 2020). A Human TCR Profiling Kit was used to prepare UMI-labeled 5' RACE TCRbeta libraries. TCRdb reprocessed the raw reads; every CDR3 protein sequence is a single record, and DNA is not supplied. The table for this sample shows about 5,100 distinct CDR3 sequences. The ten largest clonotypes hold approximately 38% of the sample. Material for sequencing was CD8+ T cells from PBMCs. These receptors all stem from a human donor in good health.

The rearrangement joins TRBV7-9 to TRBJ2-1. CDR1 and CDR2 from the germline V gene are SEHNR and FQNEAQ (reference sequence). There are 15 residues in the CDR3. This CDR3 is CASSPQEVQYNEQFF.

The rearrangement joins TRBV3-1 to TRBJ2-2. This CDR3 comprises 15 residues. The germline CDR1 and CDR2 sequences are LGHDT and YNNKEL (reference sequence). The CDR3 sequence: CASSQLSSNTGELFF.

The chain employs TRBV27 and TRBJ2-7. CDR3 length equals 13 residues. CDR1 and CDR2 (germline): MNHEY, SMNVEV (reference sequence). CDR3 in amino acids: CASSLGSAYEQYF.

The chain joins TRBV15 to TRBJ2-5. Looked up from germline, CDR1 is LNHNV and CDR2 is YYDKDF (reference sequence). The CDR3 contains 15 residues. The CDR3: CATSRDTASVETQYF.

V is TRBV28 and J is TRBJ1-4. The CDR3 spans 15 residues. The V gene's germline CDR1 is MDHEN and CDR2 SYDVKM. The chain's CDR3 is CASSLTAGPSEKLFF.

The chain has TRBV19 and TRBJ2-1. Germline lookup yields CDR1 LNHDA and CDR2 SQIVND (reference sequence). The CDR3 totals 14 residues. The CDR3: CASSYRDSANEQFF.

This rearrangement joins TRBV20-1 to TRBJ2-7. CDR3 size: 11 residues. CDR1 is DFQATT and CDR2 is SNEGSKA in the germline V gene (reference sequence). CDR3 protein: CSARQEYEQYF.

This chain uses TRBV20-1 with TRBJ1-1; TCRdb selects TRBD1, and the lack of DNA leaves this call unchecked. The CDR3 is 16 amino acids. From germline, CDR1 is DFQATT and CDR2 SNEGSKA (reference sequence). The CDR3 loop is CSASYWDREINTEAFF.

This chain connects TRBV24-1 to TRBJ2-1; checking the TCRdb D call of TRBD1 is not possible without DNA. The CDR3 is made up of 15 amino acids. Germline V gene lookup returns CDR1 KGHDR and CDR2 SFDVKD. CDR3: CATSSGTSGYNEQFF.

This CDR3 reads CASSVGLSNEQFF. The chain has TRBV9 and TRBJ2-1. Germline values: CDR1 SGDLS, CDR2 YYNGEE. This CDR3 contains 13 residues.

The genes are TRBV2 and TRBJ1-1. The CDR3 is 12 amino acids. Germline CDR1 and CDR2: SNHLY and FYNNEI. CDR3 loop: CASSERNTEAFF.

This chain links TRBV6-4 with TRBJ2-3; TCRdb returns TRBD2, unconfirmable since there is no DNA. Looked up from germline, CDR1 is MRHNA and CDR2 is SNTAGT. There are 15 residues in the CDR3. The CDR3 sequence is CASSKTSGGTDTQYF.

V gene TRBV19 combines with J gene TRBJ1-5. CDR3 length: 13 residues. CDR1 is LNHDA, CDR2 SQIVND, per germline (reference sequence). The CDR3 loop is CASTRSVAQPQHF.

The chain recombines TRBV19 with TRBJ2-7; TCRdb returns TRBD2, unconfirmable since there is no DNA. The CDR3 spans 14 residues. CDR1 LNHDA and CDR2 SQIVND come from the germline V gene (reference sequence). CDR3 in amino acids: CASRKAGESYEQYF.

This chain joins TRBV15 and TRBJ2-2; TCRdb gives TRBD2 as the D gene, but with no DNA this cannot be confirmed. The CDR3 consists of 16 residues. Germline CDR1 LNHNV, CDR2 YYDKDF (reference sequence). CDR3 residues: CATSIGLGANTGELFF.

By frequency, this clonotype registers medium-sized. The chain couples TRBV5-1 to TRBJ2-1; TCRdb names TRBD1, which stays unverified in the absence of DNA. This CDR3 has 13 amino acids. The V gene's germline CDR1 is SGHRS and CDR2 YFSETQ. The CDR3 here is CASSWADRNEQFF.

The V and J genes are TRBV7-3 and TRBJ2-1; checking the TCRdb D call of TRBD2 is not possible without DNA. The CDR3 is made up of 19 amino acids. In germline, CDR1 is SGHTA, CDR2 FQGTGA. The CDR3: CASSLTGLAGGPPYNEQFF.

This sequence joins TRBV5-4 and TRBJ2-5; checking the TCRdb D call of TRBD2 is not possible without DNA. CDR3 length: 19 amino acids. The germline V gene encodes CDR1 SGHNT and CDR2 YYREEE (reference sequence). The CDR3 region is CASSLGDTSGRPGKETQYF.

The rearrangement links TRBV7-9 to TRBJ2-2. CDR3 length equals 11 residues. Germline V gives CDR1 SEHNR, CDR2 FQNEAQ (reference sequence). This chain's CDR3 is CASSLTGELFF.

The chain carries TRBV15 and TRBJ2-5; TCRdb's D call of TRBD2 is untestable without DNA. The CDR3 runs to 14 residues. Looked up from germline, CDR1 is LNHNV and CDR2 is YYDKDF (reference sequence). Here the CDR3 reads CATSRDPAEETQYF. The whole variable domain, remainder taken from reference TRBV15 and TRBJ2-5, is DAMVIQNPRYQVTQFGKPVTLSCSQTLNHNVMYWYQQKSSQAPKLLFHYYDKDFNNEADTPDNFQSRRPNTSFCFLDIRSPGLGDTAMYLCATSRDPAEETQYFGPGTRLLVL.

The rearrangement links TRBV28 to TRBJ2-7. Germline lookup yields CDR1 MDHEN and CDR2 SYDVKM. This CDR3 has 14 amino acids. The CDR3 sequence is CASSSHTQIGEQYF.

The V and J genes are TRBV12-3 or TRBV12-4 and TRBJ2-5; TCRdb outputs TRBD1, but without DNA this stays unchecked. The CDR3 contains 14 residues. This chain's CDR3 is CASTLVGGEETQYF.

This chain joins TRBV5-5 and TRBJ1-1; TCRdb outputs TRBD1, but without DNA this stays unchecked. Germline loops: CDR1 SGHKS, CDR2 YYEKEE (reference sequence). The CDR3 runs to 15 residues. Here the CDR3 reads CASSLAPDSYTEAFF.